A single sample is the source of the 3 T cell receptor beta chains below, sequenced in a study of T cell responses to AZD1222 COVID-19 vaccine. Clones were read by immunoSEQ multiplex PCR, and TCRdb kept only the in-frame ones, dropping some. The sample records under 200,000 clones, more than 85% being singletons. Material: peripheral blood, obtained on day 0 of AZD1222 vaccination. These receptors originate from an adult in good health.

This clone was detected only a few times. The gene calls are TRBV29-1 and TRBJ1-2; the D gene is possibly TRBD1 (6 bases). CDR1 and CDR2 (germline): SQVTM, ANQGSEA. Trimming took off 3 bases at V and 7 bases at J, with 15 bases between the two ends. The CDR3 extends over 13 amino acids. CDR3 protein: CSVEEAGDFGYTF. CDR3 nucleotide sequence: TGCAGCGTTGAGGAGGCAGGGGATTTTGGCTACACCTTC.

This clone was detected only once. This chain's CDR3 is CASSQVEGGYGYTF. Here the CDR3 DNA reads TGTGCCAGCAGCCAAGTGGAGGGAGGATATGGCTACACCTTC. The chain joins TRBV3-1 (or the pseudogene TRBV3-2) to TRBJ1-2, with D unclear. Germline CDR1 and CDR2: LGHDT and YNNKEL (reference sequence). The V and J ends lost 1 base and 5 bases respectively, with 11 bases between them. The CDR3 has 14 residues.

V usage is TRBV6-5 and J usage is TRBJ2-7, with no clear D. V was clipped by 2 bases and J by 0 bases, with 8 bases between them. In germline, CDR1 is MNHEY, CDR2 SVGAGI. This CDR3 is 14 amino acids long. CDR3 region: CASSYISSSYEQYF. In DNA form, the CDR3 reads TGTGCCAGCAGTTACATAAGTAGCTCCTACGAGCAGTACTTC.